Listed here are 26 T cell receptor beta chains from one sample, sequenced in a study of radiation and T cells in renal cell carcinoma. The repertoire was sequenced with immunoSEQ multiplex PCR; TCRdb's copy has only in-frame clones and lacks some. The data hold around 180,000 clones, with about 87% observed a single time. This sample's time point: blood 4 weeks post-SBRT, at nephrectomy. The treatment is: 15 Gy SBRT to primary tumor, nephrectomy 4 weeks later. The sample in question was blood, obtained from a patient whose treatment included radiotherapy and nephrectomy. These receptors all come from a woman between 45 and 60 years old with renal cell carcinoma.

The genes are TRBV6-5 and TRBJ1-5; TRBD1 is a possible D gene (5 bases). CDR1 and CDR2 (germline): MNHEY, SVGAGI. The CDR3 is 14 amino acids. Trimming pared 0 bases from V and 4 bases from J, leaving 7 bases between. CDR3 nucleotides: TGTGCCAGCAGTTACTCGAGGGGTAATCAGCCCCAGCATTTT. It encodes CASSYSRGNQPQHF.

The chain is built from TRBV4-3 and TRBJ2-7, with 9 positions matching TRBD1. The CDR3 is made up of 17 amino acids. The germline V gene has CDR1 LGHNA and CDR2 YSLEER. With 1 base clipped from V and 5 bases from J, the junction kept 12 bases outside the gene matches. CDR3 coding DNA: TGCGCCAGCAGCCAAGGGCCAGGAAACAGGGGGCTCGACGAGCAGTACTTC. Translating it yields CASSQGPGNRGLDEQYF.

CDR3 region: CASSLSTVNTEAFF. For the CDR3, the DNA is TGTGCCAGCAGCCTCTCGACCGTGAACACTGAAGCTTTCTTT. The rearrangement joins TRBV6-1 to TRBJ1-1; D remains ambiguous. CDR3 length equals 14 residues. Germline CDR1 is MNHNS and CDR2 is SASEGT. V was trimmed by 6 bases and J by 0 bases, leaving 11 bases between them.

V usage is TRBV19 and J usage is TRBJ1-5; 7 bases are shared with TRBD1. The CDR3 contains 14 residues. Germline loops: CDR1 LNHDA, CDR2 SQIVND (reference sequence). Losses at the gene ends were 4 bases for V and 5 bases for J; bases not matched to a gene: 5. DNA of the CDR3: TGTGCCAGTAGTACCACAGGGGTAGATCAGCCCCAGCATTTT. Its protein product is CASSTTGVDQPQHF.

This clone was seen just once. The chain couples TRBV5-4 to TRBJ1-6; D unclear. The CDR3 spans 15 residues. Germline lookup yields CDR1 SGHNT and CDR2 YYREEE (reference sequence). V lost 2 bases and J lost 10, with 16 bases in between. CDR3 nucleotides: TGTGCCAGCAGCTTAGGATCTGGGATTGGGTCACCCCTCCACTTT. Translation gives CASSLGSGIGSPLHF.

The V gene is TRBV6-6, the J gene TRBJ2-5, with TRBD1 matching 10 bases. The CDR3 is 14 amino acids. The junction had 8 bases not matched to a gene; V was cut back by 8 bases and J by 5 bases. CDR1 is MNHNY, CDR2 SVGAGI, per germline (reference sequence). CDR3 sequence: CASGGTGEWETQYF. In DNA, the CDR3 is TGTGCCAGCGGCGGGACAGGGGAATGGGAGACCCAGTACTTC.

J is TRBJ2-4 and V is TRBV5-1, with D hard to call. This CDR3 region has 14 residues. Trimming shortened V by 0 bases and J by 3 bases, and 7 bases separated the two germline ends. In germline, CDR1 is SGHRS, CDR2 YFSETQ. For the CDR3, the DNA is TGCGCCAGCAGCTTGGCGACGAACAAAAACATTCAGTACTTC. This sequence encodes CASSLATNKNIQYF. Full variable domain (missing parts from reference TRBV5-1 and TRBJ2-4): KAGVTQTPRYLIKTRGQQVTLSCSPISGHRSVSWYQQTPGQGLQFLFEYFSETQRNKGNFPGRFSGRQFSNSRSEMNVSTLELGDSALYLCASSLATNKNIQYFGAGTRLSVL.

With regard to this clone: The same CDR3 arises from other DNA sequences in this sample as well. This CDR3 is CASSDQGYGYTF. The CDR3 DNA sequence: TGTGCCAGCAGTGACCAAGGGTACGGCTACACCTTC. The V call is TRBV6-4, the J call TRBJ1-2, with D uncertain. The germline V gene has CDR1 MRHNA and CDR2 SNTAGT. The CDR3 runs 12 residues. V dropped 2 bases and J dropped 8 bases, with 9 bases sitting between them.

V is TRBV25-1 and J is TRBJ2-3; no clear D. CDR3 length equals 13 residues. Germline values: CDR1 MGHDK, CDR2 SYGVNS. V lost 2 bases and J 6 bases, leaving 9 bases between the germline ends. DNA of the CDR3: TGTGCCAGCAGTGAAGTCGGTCCTGATACGCAGTATTTT. It is translated as CASSEVGPDTQYF.

On this clone: This CDR3 is also generated by other DNA sequences in the sample. V gene TRBV18 combines with J gene TRBJ1-5, with D perhaps TRBD1 (5 bases). The V end was cut by 2 bases, the J end by 5 bases, with 7 bases between. This CDR3 comprises 13 residues. Germline V gene data show CDR1 as KGHSH and CDR2 as LQKENI. The CDR3 coding sequence is TGTGCCAGCTCACCAGGGGGTGATCAGCCCCAGCATTTT. Protein product: CASSPGGDQPQHF.

This sequence joins TRBV7-2 and TRBJ1-2, with 10 bases aligning to TRBD1. The V gene end was trimmed by 5 bases and the J gene end by 7 bases; junction bases not matched to a gene: 10. This CDR3 has 15 amino acids. Germline V gives CDR1 SGHTA, CDR2 FQGNSA. The CDR3 DNA reads as TGTGCCAGCAGCCCGCCGGGACAGGGGACTCCTGGCTACACCTTC. Its protein is CASSPPGQGTPGYTF.

V usage is TRBV6-5 and J usage is TRBJ2-3; D may be TRBD1 (5 bases). Trimming removed 6 bases at V and 3 bases at J, with 16 bases between. The CDR3 covers 15 residues. Germline CDR1 is MNHEY and CDR2 is SVGAGI. The CDR3 DNA sequence: TGTGCCAGCAGACCCCCGCAGGGTAGGACAGATACGCAGTATTTT. Its translation: CASRPPQGRTDTQYF.

In its sample, this clone was seen once. The chain recombines TRBV6-1 with TRBJ1-2; possibly TRBD1 for D (5 bases). Germline lookup yields CDR1 MNHNS and CDR2 SASEGT. Trimming cost V 10 bases and J 0 bases, with 12 bases left between them. This CDR3 is built from 13 residues. Here the CDR3 DNA reads TGTGCCACTACAGCAGGGCCTAACTATGGCTACACCTTC. Translation: CATTAGPNYGYTF.

This chain joins TRBV19 and TRBJ2-6, with D perhaps matching TRBD1 (5 bases). The CDR3 loop spans 18 amino acids. CDR1 is LNHDA and CDR2 is SQIVND in the germline V gene (reference sequence). Trimming left V 4 bases short and J 2 bases short, with 18 bases between. CDR3 DNA sequence: TGTGCCAGTAGTACCCTCAAGACAGAATTGGCTGGGGCCAACGTCCTGACTTTC. Its protein is CASSTLKTELAGANVLTF.

This chain's CDR3 is CASSIKDGGHYEQYF. The CDR3 DNA is TGTGCCAGTAGTATTAAAGACGGGGGGCACTACGAGCAGTACTTC. This chain links TRBV19 with TRBJ2-7; the D gene is possibly TRBD2 (7 bases). The ends were cut back, 3 bases at V and 3 bases at J, with 15 bases in the middle. The CDR3 has 15 amino acids. The germline V gene has CDR1 LNHDA and CDR2 SQIVND (reference sequence).

This clone was seen a single time. The gene calls are TRBV5-1 and TRBJ1-2, with D perhaps TRBD1 (6 bases). There are 16 residues in the CDR3. The germline gives CDR1 SGHRS, CDR2 YFSETQ. Between the trimmed V and J ends, which lost 4 bases and 6 bases, there was a span of 22 bases. The CDR3 DNA is TGCGCCAGCAGCCTTGGAGGCCGGGGGCAATCGGATGGCTACACCTTC. Protein: CASSLGGRGQSDGYTF.

The chain combines TRBV30 with TRBJ1-1; D unresolved. The V end was cut by 1 base, the J end by 2 bases, with 14 bases between. Germline-derived CDR1 and CDR2 are GTSNPN and SVGIG (reference sequence). The CDR3 has 15 amino acids. The CDR3 region is CAWSAPRGSNTEAFF. CDR3 nucleotides: TGTGCCTGGAGTGCTCCCAGAGGCAGTAACACTGAAGCTTTCTTT.

This clone was observed a single time. V gene TRBV5-5 combines with J gene TRBJ2-7, with 9 bases matching TRBD1. This CDR3 region has 15 residues. The germline gives CDR1 SGHKS, CDR2 YYEKEE (reference sequence). V trimming: 4 bases; J trimming: 4 bases; junction bases outside the gene matches: 9. The DNA of the CDR3 is TGTGCCAGCAGCACGGGACAGGGACGGGCTTACGAGCAGTACTTC. This translates into CASSTGQGRAYEQYF. Full variable domain (missing parts from reference TRBV5-5 and TRBJ2-7): DAGVTQSPTHLIKTRGQQVTLRCSPISGHKSVSWYQQVLGQGPQFIFQYYEKEERGRGNFPDRFSARQFPNYSSELNVNALLLGDSALYLCASSTGQGRAYEQYFGPGTRLTVT.

The chain recombines TRBV11-3 with TRBJ1-1; D ambiguous. In germline, CDR1 is SGHNT, CDR2 YENEEA. The CDR3 covers 13 residues. V lost 1 base to trimming and J lost 1 base, with 4 bases between them. The CDR3 loop reads CASSLGWNTEAFF. CDR3 nucleotide sequence: TGTGCCAGCAGCTTAGGTTGGAACACTGAAGCTTTCTTT.

V is TRBV5-1 and J is TRBJ1-4; the D is unclear. Trimming stripped 4 bases from V and 5 bases from J, with 9 bases between. Looked up from germline, CDR1 is SGHRS and CDR2 is YFSETQ. The CDR3 sequence is 13 residues long. The chain's CDR3 is CASSRNENEKLFF. The CDR3 coding sequence is TGCGCCAGCAGCCGGAACGAAAATGAAAAACTGTTTTTT.

The chain couples TRBV6-1 to TRBJ2-7; D is possibly TRBD1 or TRBD2 (6 bases each). This CDR3 contains 15 residues. V was trimmed by 0 bases and J by 3 bases, leaving 12 bases between them. Per the germline V gene, CDR1 is MNHNS and CDR2 is SASEGT. The CDR3 DNA is TGTGCCAGCAGTGAAGCGGGGGGCAGGGACTACGAGCAGTACTTC. This codes for CASSEAGGRDYEQYF.

The rearrangement links TRBV7-3 to TRBJ1-6, with TRBD1 identical over 7 bases. The junction had 4 bases not matched to a gene; V was cut back by 6 bases and J by 5 bases. Germline values: CDR1 SGHTA, CDR2 FQGTGA. The CDR3 runs 14 residues. CDR3 residues: CASSFGTDNSPLHF. The CDR3 nucleotides are TGTGCCAGCAGTTTTGGGACAGATAATTCACCCCTCCACTTT. Looking up the rest from reference TRBV7-3 and TRBJ1-6 gives the full variable domain: GAGVSQTPSNKVTEKGKYVELRCDPISGHTALYWYRQSLGQGPEFLIYFQGTGAADDSGLPNDRFFAVRPEGSVSTLKIQRTERGDSAVYLCASSFGTDNSPLHFGNGTRLTVT.

The chain links TRBV19 to TRBJ1-1, with 8 bases matching TRBD1. The CDR3 is made up of 14 amino acids. Trimming removed 3 bases from V and 4 bases from J; junction bases left unmatched: 4. CDR1 LNHDA and CDR2 SQIVND come from the germline V gene (reference sequence). The CDR3 DNA sequence: TGTGCCAGTAGTATCGACAGGGGAATCACTGAAGCTTTCTTT. Translated: CASSIDRGITEAFF.

Concerning this clone: Other nucleotide sequences in the sample specify the same CDR3. The rearrangement links TRBV9 to TRBJ2-7; maybe TRBD2 (6 bases). The CDR3 is made up of 13 amino acids. Germline V CDR1 and CDR2: SGDLS, YYNGEE. V was clipped by 3 bases and J by 2 bases, with 9 bases between them. The CDR3 spells CASSATGAYEQYF. In DNA, the CDR3 is TGTGCCAGCAGCGCAACGGGGGCCTACGAGCAGTACTTC.

For this clone: The junction departs from the called germline gene at one end, perhaps through a read error. V is TRBV18 and J is TRBJ2-7, with 7 positions matching TRBD1. The CDR3 runs to 14 residues. Germline V lookup: CDR1 KGHSH, CDR2 LQKENI. For the CDR3, the DNA is TGTGCCAGCTCACCACTGGGGACAGACGAGCGGACGACCTTC. Its translation: CASSPLGTDERTTF.

V usage is TRBV2 and J usage is TRBJ2-1; D possibly corresponds to TRBD1 (6 bases). The CDR3 length is 15 residues. CDR1 SNHLY and CDR2 FYNNEI come from the germline V gene. V dropped 3 bases and J dropped 4 bases, with 13 bases sitting between them. In DNA, the CDR3 is TGTGCCAGCAGTGACGGGACAAAGGAGTACAATGAGCAGTTCTTC. Protein product: CASSDGTKEYNEQFF. Based on the CDR3 plus reference TRBV2 and TRBJ2-1, the full variable domain is EPEVTQTPSHQVTQMGQEVILRCVPISNHLYFYWYRQILGQKVEFLVSFYNNEISEKSEIFDDQFSVERPDGSNFTLKIRSTKLEDSAMYFCASSDGTKEYNEQFFGPGTRLTVL.